This TCR beta chain was sequenced during a study of T cells in Graves' hyperthyroidism and ophthalmopathy. The CDR3 runs to 14 residues. Germline V lookup: CDR1 SGHRS, CDR2 YFSETQ. V shed 4 bases and J shed 3 bases, with 14 bases lying between them. The source material, RNA transcripts, was used to amplify TCR beta CDR3 regions. Initially, a first-round RT-PCR of the TCR CDR3 employed the HTBI primer set. TCRdb reprocessed the multiplex PCR reads via MiXCR and lists one record per CDR3 protein. The table includes around 400,000 distinct CDR3 sequences, roughly 15% detected once. In this sample, this clonotype turned up many times. Criteria for exclusion of patients were uncontrolled infection, other autoimmune disease, pregnancy or lactation. Fresh 10 ml peripheral blood yielded PBMCs.

This TCR derives from a woman aged 55-69 years with Graves' ophthalmopathy. The sample taken for sequencing was blood. The V and J genes are TRBV5-1 and TRBJ2-7, with D tentatively TRBD1 or TRBD2 (5 bases each). CDR3 sequence reads: CASSLRDGYYEQYF. Here the CDR3 DNA reads TGCGCCAGCAGCCTCCGGGACGGCTACTACGAGCAGTACTTC.